A single sample is the source of the 24 T cell receptor beta chains below, sequenced in a study of blood T cell repertoires in COVID-19. Sequencing used immunoSEQ multiplex PCR; TCRdb keeps in-frame clones, though not all of them. The sample yields 95,000 to 150,000 clones, more than 80% seen once. The sequenced material came from peripheral blood. All receptors derive from a middle-aged man with acute or convalescent COVID-19.

The V gene is TRBV11-3, the J gene TRBJ2-3, with TRBD2 as a possible D gene (5 bases). V dropped 5 bases and J dropped 0 bases, with 15 bases sitting between them. This CDR3 region has 16 residues. Germline CDR1 reads SGHNT; CDR2 reads YENEEA. The CDR3 DNA sequence: TGTGCCAGCAGCGGAGGATGGGTTCCTAGCACAGATACGCAGTATTTT. Protein sequence: CASSGGWVPSTDTQYF.

The chain uses TRBV18 and TRBJ2-5; 7 nucleotides agree with TRBD2. From germline, CDR1 is KGHSH and CDR2 LQKENI. This CDR3 comprises 14 residues. The junction had 4 bases not matched to a gene; V was cut back by 1 base and J by 5 bases. CDR3 nucleotide sequence: TGTGCCAGCTCACCACAGCGGGGACCCGAGACCCAGTACTTC. Its protein is CASSPQRGPETQYF.

Concerning this clone: A clone one base away is much larger, so this may be a read error. The chain is built from TRBV29-1 and TRBJ1-1; D possibly corresponds to TRBD1 (5 bases). The CDR3 covers 12 residues. V was shortened by 4 bases and J by 1 base, with 7 bases between the two germline ends. Germline V gene data show CDR1 as SQVTM and CDR2 as ANQGSEA. CDR3 sequence: CSVGQRNTEAFF. In DNA form, the CDR3 reads TGCAGCGTTGGACAGAGGAACACTGAAGCTTTCTTT.

The rearrangement uses TRBV12-3 or TRBV12-4 and TRBJ2-5; D is unclear. V lost 3 bases and J 2 bases, leaving 7 bases between the germline ends. The CDR3 has 13 residues. The CDR3 loop reads CASSFNRQETQYF. The DNA of the CDR3 is TGTGCCAGCAGTTTTAACAGACAAGAGACCCAGTACTTC.

This clone was counted once. The gene calls are TRBV7-6 and TRBJ2-3; 7 bases fit TRBD2. V was clipped by 0 bases and J by 2 bases; unmatched bases: 2. This CDR3 has 15 residues. Looked up from germline, CDR1 is SGHVS and CDR2 is FNYEAQ. The CDR3 DNA is TGTGCCAGCAGCTTAGCGCGGGGGAACACAGATACGCAGTATTTT. Translation gives CASSLARGNTDTQYF.

This clone was seen more than once but under ten times. The V and J genes are TRBV20-1 and TRBJ2-7; no firm D call. The CDR3 has 11 residues. Trimming took 6 bases from V and 7 from J, leaving 13 bases between them. The germline V gene encodes CDR1 DFQATT and CDR2 SNEGSKA (reference sequence). DNA of the CDR3: TGCAGTGCCCCTCGACTTGGGGAGCAGTACTTC. Its translation: CSAPRLGEQYF.

This clone has more than one count but fewer than ten. The chain employs TRBV27 and TRBJ1-3; weak D call: TRBD1 (6 bases). The CDR3 runs 15 residues. The V gene lost 3 bases and the J gene lost 3 bases, with 12 bases spanning the gap. Germline lookup yields CDR1 MNHEY and CDR2 SMNVEV (reference sequence). Here the CDR3 DNA reads TGTGCCAGCAGTTTGGGGGGGGCTTTTGGAAACACCATATATTTT. Its protein product is CASSLGGAFGNTIYF.

This clone was picked up one time. The chain carries TRBV7-2 and TRBJ2-2; 13 bases match TRBD2. CDR3 size: 18 residues. J was trimmed by 7 bases and V by 1 base; bases with no gene match: 9. The germline gives CDR1 SGHTA, CDR2 FQGNSA. As DNA, the CDR3 is TGTGCCAGCAGCTTAGGCTTGAGGGGACTAGCGGGGCTCGGGGAGCTGTTTTTT. This sequence encodes CASSLGLRGLAGLGELFF.

This clone has ten or more counts. The rearrangement links TRBV5-1 to TRBJ2-1; maybe TRBD2 (6 bases). The CDR3 runs 14 residues. The V and J ends lost 4 bases and 2 bases respectively, with 10 bases between them. Germline V CDR1 and CDR2: SGHRS, YFSETQ. The CDR3 coding sequence is TGCGCCAGCAGCCCCGGGACTGCCTACAATGAGCAGTTCTTC. Translated: CASSPGTAYNEQFF. The variable domain in full, with the rest retrieved from reference TRBV5-1 and TRBJ2-1, is KAGVTQTPRYLIKTRGQQVTLSCSPISGHRSVSWYQQTPGQGLQFLFEYFSETQRNKGNFPGRFSGRQFSNSRSEMNVSTLELGDSALYLCASSPGTAYNEQFFGPGTRLTVL.

This clone appeared once. The chain uses TRBV19 and TRBJ1-5; D is uncertain. V shed 3 bases and J shed 3 bases, with 12 bases lying between them. The CDR3 loop spans 15 amino acids. Germline V gene data show CDR1 as LNHDA and CDR2 as SQIVND (reference sequence). The CDR3 here is CASSIGLLSNQPQHF. As DNA, the CDR3 is TGTGCCAGTAGTATTGGCCTTCTCTCCAATCAGCCCCAGCATTTT.

CDR3 loop: CASSQDQGSYGYTF. CDR3 bases: TGTGCCAGCAGCCAAGATCAGGGGAGCTATGGCTACACCTTC. V gene TRBV3-1 (or the pseudogene TRBV3-2) combines with J gene TRBJ1-2, with D possibly being TRBD1 (6 bases). Per the germline V gene, CDR1 is LGHDT and CDR2 is YNNKEL (reference sequence). Trimming shortened V by 0 bases and J by 4 bases, and 9 bases separated the two germline ends. This CDR3 has 14 residues.

The chain recombines TRBV15 with TRBJ1-1; D perhaps matches TRBD1 (6 bases). Germline lookup yields CDR1 LNHNV and CDR2 YYDKDF (reference sequence). The V and J ends lost 6 bases and 0 bases respectively, with 14 bases between them. The CDR3 has 15 residues. The CDR3 is CATRTLNRVNTEAFF. DNA for the CDR3: TGTGCCACCAGAACGTTAAACAGGGTGAACACTGAAGCTTTCTTT. The variable domain in full, completed from reference TRBV15 and TRBJ1-1, reads DAMVIQNPRYQVTQFGKPVTLSCSQTLNHNVMYWYQQKSSQAPKLLFHYYDKDFNNEADTPDNFQSRRPNTSFCFLDIRSPGLGDTAMYLCATRTLNRVNTEAFFGQGTRLTVV.

The chain employs TRBV27 and TRBJ1-5; 9 nucleotides line up with TRBD1. Per germline, CDR1 MNHEY and CDR2 SMNVEV (reference sequence). This CDR3 region has 18 residues. V gave up 2 bases and J gave up 9 bases; unmatched junction bases: 17. In DNA form, the CDR3 reads TGTGCCAGCAGTTTAAGCCCGTGGGGGACAGGGTCAGCATCGCCCCAGCATTTT. This gives the protein CASSLSPWGTGSASPQHF.

The chain has TRBV6-5 and TRBJ2-7; 9 bases are shared with TRBD2. V lost 6 bases to trimming and J lost 4 bases; unmatched junction nucleotides: 7. Germline V CDR1 and CDR2: MNHEY, SVGAGI. The CDR3 extends over 14 amino acids. The CDR3 DNA reads TGTGCCAGCAGCTTTAGCGGGAGTGGGTACGAGCAGTACTTC. It encodes CASSFSGSGYEQYF.

V gene TRBV18 combines with J gene TRBJ2-6, with a possible D match to TRBD1 (5 bases). The germline V gene has CDR1 KGHSH and CDR2 LQKENI. Trimming stripped 8 bases from V and 0 bases from J, with 14 bases between. The CDR3 is 16 residues long. The CDR3 here is CASTPWGNSGANVLTF. CDR3 coding DNA: TGTGCCAGCACGCCATGGGGCAACTCTGGGGCCAACGTCCTGACTTTC.

This clone was observed once. V and J are TRBV30 and TRBJ1-1, with D perhaps matching TRBD1 (5 bases). V dropped 0 bases and J dropped 10 bases, with 18 bases sitting between them. CDR3 length equals 14 residues. In germline, CDR1 is GTSNPN, CDR2 SVGIG (reference sequence). Here the CDR3 DNA reads TGTGCCTGGAGTGTAGGGGTCGGCACTGTGGGAGCTTTCTTT. Encoded protein: CAWSVGVGTVGAFF.

The chain employs TRBV3-1 (or the pseudogene TRBV3-2) and TRBJ1-1; 8 nucleotides agree with TRBD1. The CDR3 runs to 15 residues. V lost 1 base, J lost 1 base, and 2 bases stayed unmatched. Germline-derived CDR1 and CDR2 are LGHDT and YNNKEL (reference sequence). This CDR3 reads CASSQGTGTNTEAFF. For the CDR3, the DNA is TGTGCCAGCAGCCAAGGGACAGGGACGAACACTGAAGCTTTCTTT.

The chain joins TRBV7-8 to TRBJ2-6, with D tentatively TRBD1 (6 bases). V lost 1 base, J lost 0 bases, and 19 bases lay in between. The CDR3 sequence is 20 residues long. Germline CDR1 is SGHVS and CDR2 is FQNEAQ. The CDR3 loop is CASSLVNRDTTSSGANVLTF. The CDR3, as DNA: TGTGCCAGCAGCTTAGTTAACCGGGACACTACTAGCTCTGGGGCCAACGTCCTGACTTTC. The variable domain in full, with the rest retrieved from reference TRBV7-8 and TRBJ2-6, is GAGVSQSPRYKVAKRGQDVALRCDPISGHVSLFWYQQALGQGPEFLTYFQNEAQLDKSGLPSDRFFAERPEGSVSTLKIQRTQQEDSAVYLCASSLVNRDTTSSGANVLTFGAGSRLTVL.

The chain links TRBV19 to TRBJ1-1; 10 nucleotides match TRBD1. This CDR3 has 14 residues. Per germline, CDR1 LNHDA and CDR2 SQIVND (reference sequence). V shed 5 bases and J 5 bases; nucleotides not matched to a gene: 5. The CDR3 reads CASSGDRGGTEAFF. The CDR3 nucleotides are TGTGCCAGTAGTGGGGACAGGGGAGGAACTGAAGCTTTCTTT.

V gene TRBV9 combines with J gene TRBJ2-7; TRBD1 agrees at 10 bases. The trim removed 2 bases at V and 5 bases at J, leaving 13 bases unmatched. Germline values: CDR1 SGDLS, CDR2 YYNGEE. There are 17 residues in the CDR3. CDR3 nucleotide sequence: TGTGCCAGCAGCGTCGATCCCGGGACAGGGGTAAAGAACGAGCAGTACTTC. Its protein product is CASSVDPGTGVKNEQYF.

Within the sample, this clone is medium-sized. The V and J genes are TRBV12-5 and TRBJ1-2; a weak D match, TRBD1 (5 bases). The germline gives CDR1 LGHNT, CDR2 FRNRAP. The CDR3 is 14 amino acids. Trimming cost V 6 bases and J 4 bases, with 15 bases left between them. The CDR3 reads CASGIRDGGYGYTF. The DNA of the CDR3 is TGTGCTAGTGGAATACGGGACGGGGGCTATGGCTACACCTTC.

The chain links TRBV6-1 to TRBJ2-7; tentative D call: TRBD1 (5 bases). The germline CDR1 and CDR2 sequences are MNHNS and SASEGT. The CDR3 runs to 13 residues. Trimming cost V 5 bases and J 0 bases, with 8 bases left between them. Here the CDR3 reads CASSLGDSYEQYF. In DNA form, the CDR3 reads TGTGCCAGCAGTTTAGGGGACTCCTACGAGCAGTACTTC.

This chain joins TRBV9 and TRBJ2-5, with 7 bases identical to TRBD2. V lost 4 bases to trimming and J lost 5 bases; unmatched junction nucleotides: 11. Germline V gives CDR1 SGDLS, CDR2 YYNGEE. The CDR3 runs to 15 residues. The CDR3 protein is CASSQPGRERETQYF. The CDR3 coding sequence is TGTGCCAGCAGCCAACCGGGGCGGGAGAGGGAGACCCAGTACTTC.

The J gene is TRBJ1-4, the V gene TRBV5-4, with TRBD1 matching over 12 bases. The CDR3 has 17 amino acids. Germline lookup yields CDR1 SGHNT and CDR2 YYREEE (reference sequence). V lost 3 bases to trimming and J lost 8 bases; unmatched junction nucleotides: 11. The DNA for the CDR3 is TGTGCCAGCAGCTCGTCCCGGGACAGGGGGCAAAACGAAAAACTGTTTTTT. It translates to CASSSSRDRGQNEKLFF. Based on the CDR3 plus reference TRBV5-4 and TRBJ1-4, the full variable domain is ETGVTQSPTHLIKTRGQQVTLRCSSQSGHNTVSWYQQALGQGPQFIFQYYREEENGRGNFPPRFSGLQFPNYSSELNVNALELDDSALYLCASSSSRDRGQNEKLFFGSGTQLSVL.